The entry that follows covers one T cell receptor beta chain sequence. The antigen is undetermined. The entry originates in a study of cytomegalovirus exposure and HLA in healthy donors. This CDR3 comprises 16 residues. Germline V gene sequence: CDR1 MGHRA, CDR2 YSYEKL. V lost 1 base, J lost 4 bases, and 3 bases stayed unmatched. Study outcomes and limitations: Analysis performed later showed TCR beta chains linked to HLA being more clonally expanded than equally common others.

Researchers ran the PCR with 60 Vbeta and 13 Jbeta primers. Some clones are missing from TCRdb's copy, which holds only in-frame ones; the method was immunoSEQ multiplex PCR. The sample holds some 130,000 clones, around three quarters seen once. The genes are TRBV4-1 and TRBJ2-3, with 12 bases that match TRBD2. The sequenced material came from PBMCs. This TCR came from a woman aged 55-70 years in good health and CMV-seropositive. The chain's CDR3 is CASSQGPSGRADTQYF. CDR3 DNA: TGCGCCAGCAGCCAAGGGCCTAGCGGGAGGGCAGATACGCAGTATTTT.